Shown below are 12 T cell receptor beta chains from a single sample sequenced in a study of T cell repertoires in cytomegalovirus infection. TCRdb analysed the reads with MiXCR anew, one entry per CDR3 protein. The sample lists under 600,000 distinct CDR3 sequences, approximately 15% occurring once. The sequencing input was CD8+ T cells from PBMCs. These receptors were obtained from a human donor in good health (CMV status not recorded). Some clones in this sample may be carry-over from other donors' samples.

This clonotype was detected many times. J is TRBJ2-2 and V is TRBV11-1; D is ambiguous. In germline, CDR1 is SGHAT, CDR2 FQDESV (reference sequence). This CDR3 spans 15 amino acids. V lost 3 bases, J lost 0 bases, and 8 bases lay in between. The CDR3 here is CASSLGGANTGELFF. The CDR3 nucleotides read TGTGCCAGCAGCTTGGGCGGAGCGAACACCGGGGAGCTGTTTTTT.

The chain employs TRBV4-1 and TRBJ2-5, with D tentatively TRBD1 (6 bases). V lost 3 bases and J lost 0, with 11 bases in between. CDR1 is MGHRA, CDR2 YSYEKL, per germline. The CDR3 totals 15 residues. The CDR3 DNA reads TGCGCCAGCAGCCACCCTCAGGGGAACCAAGAGACCCAGTACTTC. It translates to CASSHPQGNQETQYF.

At least ten counts were recorded for this clonotype. The chain carries TRBV4-1 and TRBJ1-5; perhaps TRBD1 as D (5 bases). Deletions cut 0 bases from V and 7 bases from J, with 13 bases between. Germline assignment: CDR1 MGHRA and CDR2 YSYEKL. There are 15 residues in the CDR3. The DNA of the CDR3 is TGCGCCAGCAGCCAAGATTGGGCAGGGCCCCAGCCCCAGCATTTT. This encodes CASSQDWAGPQPQHF.

Notes on this clonotype: Possible read error: a much larger clone is one base away. The conserved closing phenylalanine or tryptophan is absent in this CDR3, likely reflecting a read error. This chain links TRBV4-1 with TRBJ2-1; D tentatively fits TRBD1 or TRBD2 (5 bases each). The V gene lost 0 bases and the J gene lost 9 bases, with 18 bases spanning the gap. The germline V gene encodes CDR1 MGHRA and CDR2 YSYEKL. This CDR3 spans 16 amino acids. Here the CDR3 reads CASSQEDRAGRSEQFL. Written as DNA, the CDR3 is TGCGCCAGCAGCCAAGAAGATCGGGCAGGGAGAAGTGAGCAGTTCTTA.

The rearrangement joins TRBV7-9 to TRBJ2-3, with 9 nucleotides matching TRBD2. This CDR3 contains 15 residues. V trimming: 5 bases; J trimming: 5 bases; junction bases outside the gene matches: 8. Germline-derived CDR1 and CDR2 are SEHNR and FQNEAQ (reference sequence). The CDR3 nucleotides read TGTGCCAGCAGCCACCCTAGCGGGGAAAAAGATACGCAGTATTTT. It codes for CASSHPSGEKDTQYF.

This clonotype was picked up many times. V is TRBV7-9 and J is TRBJ2-7; weak D call: TRBD2 (5 bases). The CDR3 is 13 amino acids. V was trimmed by 3 bases and J by 0 bases, leaving 6 bases between them. CDR1 SEHNR and CDR2 FQNEAQ come from the germline V gene (reference sequence). The CDR3 protein is CASSFEGSYEQYF. CDR3 coding DNA: TGTGCCAGCAGCTTTGAGGGCTCCTACGAGCAGTACTTC. Together with reference TRBV7-9 and TRBJ2-7, the CDR3 gives the full variable domain: DTGVSQNPRHKITKRGQNVTFRCDPISEHNRLYWYRQTLGQGPEFLTYFQNEAQLEKSRLLSDRFSAERPKGSFSTLEIQRTEQGDSAMYLCASSFEGSYEQYFGPGTRLTVT.

This clonotype occurred many times. This rearrangement joins TRBV12-3 or TRBV12-4 to TRBJ2-3; 8 bases match TRBD2. The CDR3 length is 19 residues. V shed 2 bases and J 0 bases; nucleotides not matched to a gene: 13. The CDR3 here is CASSLSGQRGPPSTDTQYF. CDR3 bases: TGTGCCAGCAGTTTATCTGGGCAGCGGGGGCCGCCTAGCACAGATACGCAGTATTTT.

V usage is TRBV9 and J usage is TRBJ2-1, with D perhaps TRBD1 (6 bases). Germline V gene lookup returns CDR1 SGDLS and CDR2 YYNGEE. The V and J ends lost 2 bases and 0 bases respectively, with 15 bases between them. CDR3 length equals 17 residues. The CDR3 reads CASSVSPGASSYNEQFF. CDR3 DNA: TGTGCCAGCAGCGTGAGTCCAGGGGCGAGCTCCTACAATGAGCAGTTCTTC.

The table lists this clonotype with a few counts. The chain carries TRBV20-1 and TRBJ2-1; 10 bases are a match to TRBD2. The CDR3 contains 20 residues. Germline CDR1 and CDR2: DFQATT and SNEGSKA (reference sequence). Trimming at V came to 5 bases and at J to 0 bases, leaving 19 bases not matched to a gene. Here the CDR3 reads CSALPNLGTASGSSYNEQFF. The CDR3 nucleotides read TGCAGTGCTCTACCGAATCTAGGTACTGCTAGCGGGAGCTCCTACAATGAGCAGTTCTTC.

On this clonotype: Because the CDR3 is missing its conserved closing phenylalanine or tryptophan, this is likely a read error. This chain links TRBV13 with TRBJ2-1; D is ambiguous. Germline V CDR1 and CDR2: PRHDT, FYEKMQ (reference sequence). V was clipped by 6 bases and J by 6 bases, with 15 bases between them. The CDR3 sequence is 14 residues long. The CDR3 DNA reads as TGTGCCAGCAGAAATCTAGTGGTCTCCAATGAGCAGTTCTTA. As protein: CASRNLVVSNEQFL.

The chain joins TRBV19 to TRBJ2-1; TRBD2 is a possible D gene (6 bases). The CDR3 covers 15 residues. Trimming removed 3 bases from V and 8 bases from J, with 17 bases in between. Germline values: CDR1 LNHDA, CDR2 SQIVND (reference sequence). CDR3 sequence reads: CASSMLGRSGDEQFF. CDR3 in DNA: TGTGCCAGTAGTATGCTCGGTCGGTCGGGGGATGAGCAGTTCTTC.

This clonotype was detected many times. The rearrangement uses TRBV27 and TRBJ1-1, with D possibly TRBD1 on 5 matching bases. This CDR3 contains 14 residues. From germline, CDR1 is MNHEY and CDR2 SMNVEV (reference sequence). V was trimmed by 6 bases and J by 2 bases, leaving 13 bases between them. Here the CDR3 reads CASSGAALNTEAFF. Here the CDR3 DNA reads TGTGCCAGCAGCGGGGCGGCCCTTAACACTGAAGCTTTCTTT.